The clone carrying this T cell receptor beta chain has just a few counts. The antigen is not known. A much bigger clone sits one base away, suggesting this may be a read error. Germline V gives CDR1 DFQATT, CDR2 SNEGSKA (reference sequence). J was trimmed by 3 bases and V by 5 bases; bases with no gene match: 9. This CDR3 is built from 15 residues. These data are taken from a study of glioma-infiltrating T cells. Whole-study results and caveats: Very few CDR3 sequences were shared between tissue and blood.

TCR alpha and beta CDR3 regions were amplified from RNA using iRepertoire nested multiplex PCR. One entry per CDR3 protein results from TCRdb running MiXCR on the multiplex PCR reads. This sample has about 20,000 distinct CDR3 sequences, with roughly 25% found just once. The chain combines TRBV20-1 with TRBJ2-7; 11 bases align to TRBD2. The material sequenced was glioma tissue, nonneoplastic brain tissue, or PBMCs (not recorded which). This TCR was recovered from a human donor with low-grade glioma or glioblastoma, undergoing nonglioma brain surgery, or in good health (not recorded which). CDR3 bases: TGCAGTGCTTTAGTACTAGCGGGGGCCTACTACGAGCAGTACTTC. Translation: CSALVLAGAYYEQYF.